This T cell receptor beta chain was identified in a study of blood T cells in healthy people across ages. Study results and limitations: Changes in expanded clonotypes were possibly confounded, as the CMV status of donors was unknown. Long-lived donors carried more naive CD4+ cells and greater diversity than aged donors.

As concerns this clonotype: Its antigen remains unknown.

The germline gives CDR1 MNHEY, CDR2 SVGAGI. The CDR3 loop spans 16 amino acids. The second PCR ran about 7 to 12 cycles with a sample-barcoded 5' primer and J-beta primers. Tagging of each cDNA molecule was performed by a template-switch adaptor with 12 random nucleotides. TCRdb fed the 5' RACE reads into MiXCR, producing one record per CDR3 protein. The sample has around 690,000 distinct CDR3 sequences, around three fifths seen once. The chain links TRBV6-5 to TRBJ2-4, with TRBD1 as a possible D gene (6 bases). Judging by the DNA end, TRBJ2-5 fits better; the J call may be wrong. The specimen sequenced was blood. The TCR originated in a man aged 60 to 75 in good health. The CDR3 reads CASSYVGQTLRETQYF. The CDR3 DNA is TGTGCCAGCAGTTATGTTGGACAGACGTTGAGGGAGACCCAGTACTTC.